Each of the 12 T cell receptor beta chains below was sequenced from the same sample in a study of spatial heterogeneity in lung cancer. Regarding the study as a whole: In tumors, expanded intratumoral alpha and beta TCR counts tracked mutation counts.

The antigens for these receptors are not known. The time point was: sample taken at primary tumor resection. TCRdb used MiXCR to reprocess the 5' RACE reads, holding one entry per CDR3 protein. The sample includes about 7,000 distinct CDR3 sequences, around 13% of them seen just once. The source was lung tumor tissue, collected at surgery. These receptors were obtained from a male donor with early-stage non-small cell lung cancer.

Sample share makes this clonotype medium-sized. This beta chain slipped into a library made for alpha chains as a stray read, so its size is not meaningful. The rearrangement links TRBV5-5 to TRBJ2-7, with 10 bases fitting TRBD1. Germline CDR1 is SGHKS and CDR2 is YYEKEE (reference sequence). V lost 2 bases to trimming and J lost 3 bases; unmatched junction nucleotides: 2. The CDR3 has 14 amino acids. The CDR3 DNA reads TGTGCCAGCAGCTTTGGGACAGGGGACTACGAGCAGTACTTC. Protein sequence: CASSFGTGDYEQYF.

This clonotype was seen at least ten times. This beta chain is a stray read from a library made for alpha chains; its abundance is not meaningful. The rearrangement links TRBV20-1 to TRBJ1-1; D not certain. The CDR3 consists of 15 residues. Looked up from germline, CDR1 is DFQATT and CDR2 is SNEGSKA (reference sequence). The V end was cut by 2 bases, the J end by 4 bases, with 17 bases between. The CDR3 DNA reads TGCAGTGCTAGAAACCCACAAAGCGGCGGCACTGAAGCTTTCTTT. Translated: CSARNPQSGGTEAFF.

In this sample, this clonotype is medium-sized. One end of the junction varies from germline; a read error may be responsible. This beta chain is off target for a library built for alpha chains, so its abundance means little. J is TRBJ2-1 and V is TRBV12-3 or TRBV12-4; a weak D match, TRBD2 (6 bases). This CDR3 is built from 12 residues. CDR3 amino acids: CASSIAVNEQFF. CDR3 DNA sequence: TGTGCCAGCAGTATAGCGGTTAATGAGCAGTTCTTC.

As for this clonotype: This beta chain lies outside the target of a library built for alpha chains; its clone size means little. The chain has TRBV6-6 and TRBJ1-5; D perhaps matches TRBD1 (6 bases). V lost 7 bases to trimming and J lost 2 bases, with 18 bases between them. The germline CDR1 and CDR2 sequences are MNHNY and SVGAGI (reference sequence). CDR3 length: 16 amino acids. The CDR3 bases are TGTGCCAGCACCATAGGGGTGGGGGCGGGCAATCAGCCCCAGCATTTT. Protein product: CASTIGVGAGNQPQHF.

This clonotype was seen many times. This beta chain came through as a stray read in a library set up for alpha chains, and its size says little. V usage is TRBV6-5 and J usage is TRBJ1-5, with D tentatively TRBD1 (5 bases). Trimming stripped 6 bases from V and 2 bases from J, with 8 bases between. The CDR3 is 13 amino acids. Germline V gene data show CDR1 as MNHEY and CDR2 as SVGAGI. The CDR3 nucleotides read TGTGCCAGCAGGGGCAGGGGCAATCAGCCCCAGCATTTT. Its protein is CASRGRGNQPQHF.

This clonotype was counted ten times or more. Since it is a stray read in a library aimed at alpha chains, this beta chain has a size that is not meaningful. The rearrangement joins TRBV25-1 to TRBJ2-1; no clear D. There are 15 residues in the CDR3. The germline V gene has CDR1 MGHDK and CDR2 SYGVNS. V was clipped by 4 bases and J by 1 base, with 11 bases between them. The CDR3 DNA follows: TGTGCCAGCAGTGTCAAGACCGTTTCCTACAATGAGCAGTTCTTC. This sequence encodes CASSVKTVSYNEQFF.

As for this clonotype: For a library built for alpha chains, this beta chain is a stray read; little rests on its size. CDR3: CASSPRSGTGLPIYF. The CDR3 DNA reads as TGCGCCAGCAGCCCTCGGTCGGGGACAGGGTTACCCATATATTTT. The chain links TRBV5-1 to TRBJ1-3; 9 bases are a match to TRBD1. The germline V gene has CDR1 SGHRS and CDR2 YFSETQ. The CDR3 is made up of 15 amino acids. The J segment lost 11 bases and the V segment lost 4 bases, leaving 13 bases of the junction unmatched.

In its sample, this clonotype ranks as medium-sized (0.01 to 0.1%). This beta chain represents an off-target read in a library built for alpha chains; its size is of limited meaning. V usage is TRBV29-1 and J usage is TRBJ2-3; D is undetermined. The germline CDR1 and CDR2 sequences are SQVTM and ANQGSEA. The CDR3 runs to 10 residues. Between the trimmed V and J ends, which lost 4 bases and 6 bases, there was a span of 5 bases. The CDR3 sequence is CSVGMDTQYF. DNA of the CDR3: TGCAGCGTTGGTATGGATACGCAGTATTTT.

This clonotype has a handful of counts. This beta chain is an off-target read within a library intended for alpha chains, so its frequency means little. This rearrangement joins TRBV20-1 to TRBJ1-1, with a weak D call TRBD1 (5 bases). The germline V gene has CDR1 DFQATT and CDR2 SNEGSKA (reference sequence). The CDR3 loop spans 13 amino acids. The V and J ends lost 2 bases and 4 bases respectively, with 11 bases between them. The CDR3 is CSARRGTGTEAFF. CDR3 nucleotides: TGCAGTGCTAGACGCGGGACCGGCACTGAAGCTTTCTTT.

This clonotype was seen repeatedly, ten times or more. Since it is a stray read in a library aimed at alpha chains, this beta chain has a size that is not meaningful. The CDR3 region is CSGVRDTISNQPQHF. The DNA of the CDR3 is TGCAGTGGCGTCCGGGACACTATTAGCAATCAGCCCCAGCATTTT. The chain recombines TRBV20-1 with TRBJ1-5, with D maybe TRBD1 (6 bases). Trimming took off 7 bases at V and 0 bases at J, with 16 bases between the two ends. This CDR3 is 15 amino acids long. Germline CDR1 DFQATT, CDR2 SNEGSKA (reference sequence).

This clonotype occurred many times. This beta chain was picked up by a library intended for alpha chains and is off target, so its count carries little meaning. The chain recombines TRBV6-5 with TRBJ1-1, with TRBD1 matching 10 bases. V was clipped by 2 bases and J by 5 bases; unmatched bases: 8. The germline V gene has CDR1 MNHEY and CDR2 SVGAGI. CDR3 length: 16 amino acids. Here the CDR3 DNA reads TGTGCCAGCAGTTACGCGACAGGGGGCGCTGGGACTGAAGCTTTCTTT. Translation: CASSYATGGAGTEAFF.

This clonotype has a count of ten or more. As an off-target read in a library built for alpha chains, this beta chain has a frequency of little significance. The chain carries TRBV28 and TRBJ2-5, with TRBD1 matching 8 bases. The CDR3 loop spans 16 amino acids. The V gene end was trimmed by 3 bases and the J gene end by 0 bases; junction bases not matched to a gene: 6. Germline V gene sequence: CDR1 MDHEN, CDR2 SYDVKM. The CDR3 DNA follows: TGTGCCAGCAGTTTCCCTGGGACAGGCTACCAAGAGACCCAGTACTTC. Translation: CASSFPGTGYQETQYF.